This T cell receptor (beta chain) appears in the sequencing data of a study of long-term antiretroviral therapy in people with HIV. This CDR3 spans 18 amino acids. J was trimmed by 4 bases and V by 0 bases; bases with no gene match: 10. CDR1 is KGHSH and CDR2 is LQKENI in the germline V gene. Version v3.0 of the immunoSEQ assay ran at survey level. TCRdb's copy holds only in-frame clones and misses some; the assay was immunoSEQ multiplex PCR. The sample yields tens of thousands of clones, roughly nine tenths seen once. No fewer than two post-ART and no fewer than one pre-ART PBMC samples existed for each donor.

The source of this sequence is a man aged 45-65 years with HIV. The source material was unsorted PBMCs, sampled 5 years before starting antiretroviral therapy. This chain joins TRBV18 and TRBJ2-3; 10 bases fit TRBD2. In nucleotides, the CDR3 is TGTGCCAGCTCACCACCTAGCGGGGGGACCCGGCTCCCAGATACGCAGTATTTT. It specifies CASSPPSGGTRLPDTQYF.